One T cell receptor beta chain is described in this entry. Germline CDR1 reads LGHNA; CDR2 reads YSLEER. With 2 bases clipped from V and 2 bases from J, the junction kept 2 bases outside the gene matches. The CDR3 spans 16 residues. Seattle's enrolled individuals joined amid active infection and were then monitored longitudinally. Authors' analysis steps: Estimation of nucleated cell counts was performed using reference gene primer amplification. TCRdb's copy holds only in-frame clones and misses some; the assay was immunoSEQ multiplex PCR. V and J calls and clone size are those listed in that table; D and trimming were worked out from the DNA. Altogether some 71,000 clones are present, approximately 80% being singletons, with the ten largest covering about an eighth. This specimen comes from a study of blood T cell repertoires in COVID-19. On the study more broadly: Acute-phase and convalescent COVID-19 samples originated in the United States, Italy and Spain. PBMCs, B-cell-depleted T cells, or T cells provided the cDNA or gDNA that made up the material.

The clonotype originates from a middle-aged man with COVID-19, enrolled during active disease. What was sequenced was peripheral blood. J is TRBJ2-1 and V is TRBV4-3; 11 bases match TRBD2. CDR3 nucleotide sequence: TGCGCCAGCAGCCAACTAGCGGGGGGCGCCTACAATGAGCAGTTCTTC. Protein sequence: CASSQLAGGAYNEQFF.